Each of the 27 T cell receptor beta chains below was sequenced from the same sample in a study of shared clonotypes between healthy human individuals. The naive CD8 fraction comprised CD45RO-negative cells positively selected for CCR7 and excluded terminally differentiated effector memory CD45RA+ cells. The repertoire was sequenced with immunoSEQ multiplex PCR; TCRdb's copy has only in-frame clones and lacks some. The profile shows about 700,000 clones, under 95% of them singletons. The specimen sequenced was naive CD8+ T cells sorted from blood. The receptors originated from a man in his thirties or forties in good health.

V and J are TRBV4-1 and TRBJ2-2; 9 bases line up with TRBD2. The germline V gene encodes CDR1 MGHRA and CDR2 YSYEKL. Unmatched junction bases numbered 9, after V lost 4 bases and J lost 6 bases. The CDR3 covers 16 residues. CDR3 nucleotides: TGCGCCAGCAGCCCCCTGGGGGTAGCGGGGGCCGGGGAGCTGTTTTTT. This encodes CASSPLGVAGAGELFF.

The V call is TRBV18, the J call TRBJ2-3; TRBD1 matches 8 bases. V was pared by 5 bases and J by 5 bases, with 12 bases of the junction left unmatched. Germline CDR1 reads KGHSH; CDR2 reads LQKENI. The CDR3 extends over 16 amino acids. The DNA for the CDR3 is TGTGCCAGCTCAGAAGTCGGACAGGGAGGAAGAGATACGCAGTATTTT. It translates to CASSEVGQGGRDTQYF.

The V and J genes are TRBV5-4 and TRBJ2-1, with D possibly being TRBD2 (5 bases). V lost 0 bases, J lost 9 bases, and 13 bases lay in between. Germline CDR1 SGHNT, CDR2 YYREEE (reference sequence). This CDR3 contains 14 residues. This CDR3 reads CASSLGELVGEQFF. CDR3 nucleotide sequence: TGTGCCAGCAGCTTGGGGGAACTAGTAGGTGAGCAGTTCTTC.

The V gene is TRBV4-1, the J gene TRBJ2-7, with 7 bases matching TRBD1. The CDR3 runs to 15 residues. CDR1 and CDR2 (germline): MGHRA, YSYEKL. With V trimmed by 5 bases and J by 0 bases, 7 bases remained unmatched. The chain's CDR3 is CASSIGTESSYEQYF. CDR3 DNA: TGCGCCAGCAGCATAGGGACAGAAAGCTCCTACGAGCAGTACTTC.

This clone was seen a single time. The V gene is TRBV6-4, the J gene TRBJ1-1; tentative D call: TRBD1 (6 bases). Trimming removed 5 bases from V and 1 base from J, with 8 bases in between. The CDR3 is 13 amino acids. Germline-derived CDR1 and CDR2 are MRHNA and SNTAGT. CDR3 coding DNA: TGTGCCAGCAGTCAGGACAGGAACACTGAAGCTTTCTTT. Its translation is CASSQDRNTEAFF.

This chain links TRBV27 with TRBJ2-2, with 9 nucleotides matching TRBD1. CDR1 is MNHEY, CDR2 SMNVEV, per germline (reference sequence). CDR3 length: 16 amino acids. The V and J ends lost 6 bases and 4 bases, in that order; junction bases with no gene match: 9. The CDR3 sequence is CASRFSGTGLTGELFF. CDR3 in DNA: TGTGCCAGCAGATTTTCCGGGACAGGGCTCACCGGGGAGCTGTTTTTT.

This CDR3 is CSVEGLAGAARSYEQYF. CDR3 coding DNA: TGCAGCGTTGAGGGACTAGCGGGAGCCGCTCGCTCCTACGAGCAGTACTTC. V usage is TRBV29-1 and J usage is TRBJ2-7, with 14 bases fitting TRBD2. The trim removed 3 bases at V and 0 bases at J, leaving 7 bases unmatched. Germline assignment: CDR1 SQVTM and CDR2 ANQGSEA. The CDR3 is 17 amino acids.

V is TRBV11-2 and J is TRBJ1-2; 7 bases are a match to TRBD1. V trimming: 7 bases; J trimming: 2 bases; junction bases outside the gene matches: 10. Germline CDR1 and CDR2: SGHAT and FQNNGV. This CDR3 contains 15 residues. CDR3 protein: CASTPEGTANYGYTF. CDR3 in DNA: TGTGCCAGCACCCCGGAGGGGACAGCGAACTATGGCTACACCTTC.

This rearrangement joins TRBV4-1 to TRBJ2-1; TRBD2 aligns across 7 bases. The CDR3 contains 15 residues. V lost 0 bases, J lost 7 bases, and 6 bases stayed unmatched. CDR1 is MGHRA and CDR2 is YSYEKL in the germline V gene. CDR3 protein: CASSQDMGGGNEQFF. CDR3 sequence (DNA): TGCGCCAGCAGCCAAGACATGGGGGGAGGGAATGAGCAGTTCTTC.

The chain employs TRBV9 and TRBJ2-2; D is unclear. The germline CDR1 and CDR2 sequences are SGDLS and YYNGEE. CDR3 length equals 14 residues. Deletions cut 1 base from V and 6 bases from J, with 10 bases between. The CDR3 DNA follows: TGTGCCAGCAGCGTACAAGAAAGACCCGGGGAGCTGTTTTTT. This sequence encodes CASSVQERPGELFF.

V and J are TRBV6-5 and TRBJ2-5, with 11 positions matching TRBD1. This CDR3 has 16 residues. The ends lost 0 bases at V and 5 bases at J; junction bases unmatched: 5. Germline V gene sequence: CDR1 MNHEY, CDR2 SVGAGI. The CDR3 protein is CASSYSTGQGAETQYF. The CDR3 DNA sequence: TGTGCCAGCAGTTACTCGACTGGACAGGGGGCCGAGACCCAGTACTTC.

The chain combines TRBV14 with TRBJ2-1, with a weak D call TRBD2 (5 bases). V shed 0 bases and J shed 1 base, with 10 bases lying between them. Germline CDR1 and CDR2: SGHDN and FVKESK. This CDR3 is 16 amino acids long. The CDR3 loop is CASSQEHGMSYNEQFF. CDR3 bases: TGTGCCAGCAGCCAAGAGCACGGGATGTCCTACAATGAGCAGTTCTTC. Together with reference TRBV14 and TRBJ2-1, the CDR3 gives the full variable domain: EAGVTQFPSHSVIEKGQTVTLRCDPISGHDNLYWYRRVMGKEIKFLLHFVKESKQDESGMPNNRFLAERTGGTYSTLKVQPAELEDSGVYFCASSQEHGMSYNEQFFGPGTRLTVL.

This sequence joins TRBV19 and TRBJ2-1; weak D call: TRBD2 (6 bases). The length of the CDR3 is 14 residues. Germline V lookup: CDR1 LNHDA, CDR2 SQIVND (reference sequence). V lost 3 bases to trimming and J lost 7 bases, with 13 bases between them. In DNA, the CDR3 is TGTGCCAGTAGTATGCAGGGACTGGCGAATGAGCAGTTCTTC. Its translation: CASSMQGLANEQFF.

The rearrangement joins TRBV11-2 to TRBJ1-4; a weak D match, TRBD1 (5 bases). Germline assignment: CDR1 SGHAT and CDR2 FQNNGV. This CDR3 spans 16 amino acids. The V end was cut by 2 bases, the J end by 3 bases, with 13 bases between. CDR3 sequence reads: CASSLIPLGANEKLFF. The CDR3 DNA follows: TGTGCCAGCAGCTTAATCCCCCTAGGGGCTAATGAAAAACTGTTTTTT.

This clone has just one count. The DNA for the CDR3 is TGCAGCGTTGAAGATCTGGTCGGCTCGAACACTGAAGCTTTCTTT. Its translation is CSVEDLVGSNTEAFF. The rearrangement joins TRBV29-1 to TRBJ1-1; D not resolved. In germline, CDR1 is SQVTM, CDR2 ANQGSEA. V was pared by 0 bases and J by 1 base, with 12 bases between. CDR3 length equals 15 residues.

This clone has a handful of counts. The chain is built from TRBV7-9 and TRBJ2-7, with D possibly matching TRBD2 (5 bases). Germline V gene data show CDR1 as SEHNR and CDR2 as FQNEAQ (reference sequence). Trimming removed 3 bases from V and 3 bases from J, with 12 bases in between. This CDR3 contains 14 residues. The CDR3 DNA reads as TGTGCCAGCAGCTTTAATAAGCGGAACTACGAGCAGTACTTC. This codes for CASSFNKRNYEQYF.

This clone is a singleton in its sample. The rearrangement joins TRBV2 to TRBJ2-2, with D perhaps matching TRBD2 (5 bases). The CDR3 totals 15 residues. V was shortened by 3 bases and J by 7 bases, with 15 bases between the two germline ends. Germline CDR1 reads SNHLY; CDR2 reads FYNNEI. The CDR3, as DNA: TGTGCCAGCAGTGACGTGGGGATGGCGGGCGGGGAGCTGTTTTTT. Protein product: CASSDVGMAGGELFF.

The chain couples TRBV5-1 to TRBJ2-7; 10 bases agree with TRBD2. Germline V gene sequence: CDR1 SGHRS, CDR2 YFSETQ. Losses at the gene ends were 8 bases for V and 2 bases for J; bases not matched to a gene: 4. The CDR3 totals 13 residues. CDR3 sequence (DNA): TGCGCCAGTACAGCGGGAGGGACCTACGAGCAGTACTTC. Translation gives CASTAGGTYEQYF.

The V and J genes are TRBV5-4 and TRBJ2-7, with TRBD1 matching over 8 bases. J lost 0 bases, V lost 4 bases, and 9 bases had no gene match. The CDR3 totals 16 residues. The germline gives CDR1 SGHNT, CDR2 YYREEE (reference sequence). As DNA, the CDR3 is TGTGCCAGCAGCGGACAGGGAAGGGGACTCTCCTACGAGCAGTACTTC. Translated: CASSGQGRGLSYEQYF.

The chain carries TRBV28 and TRBJ1-5; a possible D gene is TRBD1 (6 bases). The CDR3 is 14 residues long. Trimming took off 8 bases at V and 5 bases at J, with 16 bases between the two ends. Germline assignment: CDR1 MDHEN and CDR2 SYDVKM. The CDR3 sequence: CASRGQGRHQPQHF. The CDR3 coding sequence is TGTGCCAGCCGGGGGCAGGGTCGTCATCAGCCCCAGCATTTT.

The V gene is TRBV19, the J gene TRBJ2-1; possible D gene TRBD2, 6 bases. There are 16 residues in the CDR3. The germline V gene encodes CDR1 LNHDA and CDR2 SQIVND (reference sequence). Trimming cost V 0 bases and J 2 bases, with 11 bases left between them. The CDR3 spells CASSIDQGGAYNEQFF. In DNA form, the CDR3 reads TGTGCCAGTAGTATAGATCAAGGCGGGGCCTACAATGAGCAGTTCTTC.

The CDR3 bases are TGTGCCAGCAGCGGACAGGGGCAGAAGAATCAGCCCCAGCATTTT. This translates into CASSGQGQKNQPQHF. V gene TRBV9 combines with J gene TRBJ1-5; 8 bases align to TRBD1. CDR3 length equals 15 residues. Germline-derived CDR1 and CDR2 are SGDLS and YYNGEE. With 3 bases clipped from V and 4 bases from J, the junction kept 6 bases outside the gene matches.

J is TRBJ1-1 and V is TRBV6-5; D is possibly TRBD1 (5 bases). CDR3 length: 13 amino acids. The V end was cut by 0 bases, the J end by 11 bases, with 13 bases between. Germline V gene lookup returns CDR1 MNHEY and CDR2 SVGAGI. CDR3 nucleotide sequence: TGTGCCAGCAGTTACTCCCAGGGTCGGGACGCTTTCTTT. Its protein product is CASSYSQGRDAFF.

This clone was counted once. The chain employs TRBV21-1 and TRBJ2-7; the D call in the table, TRBD2, was not verified against the DNA. TRBV21-1 is designated a pseudogene. CDR3 size: 14 residues. The CDR3 sequence: CASSKVNFPYEQYF. The DNA for the CDR3 is TGTGCCAGCAGCAAAGTTAATTTTCCCTACGAGCAGTACTTC.

The chain joins TRBV28 to TRBJ2-1, with 9 bases that match TRBD2. Germline CDR1 reads MDHEN; CDR2 reads SYDVKM. V shed 7 bases, J shed 4 bases, and the junction held 20 bases outside the gene matches. CDR3 length equals 19 residues. The CDR3 DNA sequence: TGTGCCAGCATTCCCGCTTCGGGTTCACTAGCGGGCCATTACAATGAGCAGTTCTTC. Translated, it gives CASIPASGSLAGHYNEQFF.

This clone was found once. This chain joins TRBV7-2 and TRBJ2-1; D could derive from TRBD1 or TRBD2 (5 bases each). Germline V gene lookup returns CDR1 SGHTA and CDR2 FQGNSA. This CDR3 region has 15 residues. Trimming stripped 0 bases from V and 4 bases from J, with 10 bases between. The CDR3 bases are TGTGCCAGCAGCTTAGCGGGGGATGTTTACAATGAGCAGTTCTTC. It translates to CASSLAGDVYNEQFF.

The chain carries TRBV5-5 and TRBJ2-7; 11 bases are shared with TRBD2. V gave up 5 bases and J gave up 6 bases; unmatched junction bases: 10. CDR1 and CDR2 from the germline V gene are SGHKS and YYEKEE (reference sequence). The CDR3 covers 15 residues. The CDR3 DNA reads as TGTGCCAGCAGTTCGACTAGCGGGATCACCAGCGAGCAGTACTTC. Protein sequence: CASSSTSGITSEQYF.